The sequence of this T cell receptor (beta chain) was determined in a study of blood T cell repertoires in COVID-19. Assay: immunoSEQ multiplex PCR; the TCRdb copy retains only in-frame clones and omits some. The table shows around 400,000 clones, with approximately 93% occurring only once. Individuals in the exposed group had encountered a COVID-19 case within 2 weeks preceding study entry. This clone was counted only a few times. Sequenced: PBMCs or T cells enriched from blood (not recorded which). The sequence was obtained from a woman aged 35 to 49 who had been exposed to COVID-19.

In nucleotides, the CDR3 is TGTGCCACCAGTGATTCGGGACTAGTGGGCTCCTACAATGAGCAGTTCTTC. This translates into CATSDSGLVGSYNEQFF. V usage is TRBV24-1 and J usage is TRBJ2-1; 8 nucleotides agree with TRBD2. The CDR3 is 17 residues long. CDR1 is KGHDR and CDR2 is SFDVKD in the germline V gene. After removal of 2 bases from V and 0 bases from J, the junction contained 5 bases not matched to a gene.